These 5 T cell receptor beta chains came from one sample sequenced in a study of blood T cell repertoires in COVID-19. TCRdb keeps only in-frame clones here, not all; method: immunoSEQ multiplex PCR. The data hold approximately 120,000 clones, with approximately 87% observed a single time. Sequencing was done on a sample of peripheral blood. These receptors originate from a woman aged 55 to 70 with acute or convalescent COVID-19.

For the CDR3, the DNA is TGCGCCAGTAGCCCAATGCAGGGATTACCCCTCCACTTT. Translating it yields CASSPMQGLPLHF. The chain combines TRBV10-1 with TRBJ1-6; D may be TRBD1 (5 bases). Looked up from germline, CDR1 is WNHNN and CDR2 is SYGVQD (reference sequence). The CDR3 loop spans 13 amino acids. V shed 9 bases and J shed 12 bases, with 18 bases lying between them.

This clone was seen more than once but under ten times. The rearrangement joins TRBV30 to TRBJ1-5, with D unresolved. This CDR3 contains 16 residues. CDR1 GTSNPN and CDR2 SVGIG come from the germline V gene (reference sequence). The V end lost 1 base, the J end lost 4 bases, and 17 bases lay between the germline ends. DNA for the CDR3: TGTGCCTGGAGTGACACACCGGGAGTAGGGAATCAGCCCCAGCATTTT. Its protein product is CAWSDTPGVGNQPQHF.

This clone was detected only once. The chain carries TRBV2 and TRBJ1-1; perhaps TRBD1 as D (5 bases). Germline V lookup: CDR1 SNHLY, CDR2 FYNNEI. V lost 7 bases and J 9 bases, leaving 18 bases between the germline ends. This CDR3 spans 13 amino acids. CDR3 region: CASNSLREGQAFF. The DNA of the CDR3 is TGTGCCAGCAACTCGCTCAGGGAAGGCCAAGCTTTCTTT.

J is TRBJ1-1 and V is TRBV5-8; D is uncertain. The V gene's germline CDR1 is SGHTS and CDR2 YDEGEE. The CDR3 length is 12 residues. Trimming took 5 bases from V and 1 from J, leaving 6 bases between them. The CDR3 nucleotides read TGTGCCAGCAGTTCCAGGAACACTGAAGCTTTCTTT. It codes for CASSSRNTEAFF.

This clone is a singleton in its sample. The chain is built from TRBV2 and TRBJ1-2; D possibly corresponds to TRBD1 (6 bases). This CDR3 has 13 residues. In germline, CDR1 is SNHLY, CDR2 FYNNEI. V lost 10 bases, J lost 1 base, and 13 bases lay in between. The CDR3 loop is CATSTDSNYGYTF. Written as DNA, the CDR3 is TGTGCCACCTCAACGGACAGTAACTATGGCTACACCTTC.